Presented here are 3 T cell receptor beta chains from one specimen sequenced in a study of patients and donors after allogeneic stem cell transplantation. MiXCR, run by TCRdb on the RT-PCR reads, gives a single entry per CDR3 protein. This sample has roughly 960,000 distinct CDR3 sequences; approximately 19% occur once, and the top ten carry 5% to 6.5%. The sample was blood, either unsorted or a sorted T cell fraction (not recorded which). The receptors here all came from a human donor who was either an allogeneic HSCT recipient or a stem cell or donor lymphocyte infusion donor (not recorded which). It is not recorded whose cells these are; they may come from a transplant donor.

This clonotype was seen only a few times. The CDR3 nucleotides are TGCGCCAGCAGCTTGGTAGACAGGCCTACAGATACGCAGTATTTT. Translated, it gives CASSLVDRPTDTQYF. The J gene is TRBJ2-3, the V gene TRBV5-1, with D possibly being TRBD1 (6 bases). This CDR3 has 15 residues. The V end was cut by 0 bases, the J end by 3 bases, with 11 bases between. Germline V gives CDR1 SGHRS, CDR2 YFSETQ.

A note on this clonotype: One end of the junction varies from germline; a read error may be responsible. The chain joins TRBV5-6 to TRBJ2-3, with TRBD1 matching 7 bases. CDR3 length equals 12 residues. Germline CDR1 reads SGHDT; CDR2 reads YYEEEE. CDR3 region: CASSEGTVTQYF. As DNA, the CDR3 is TGTGCCAGCAGCGAGGGGACAGTTACGCAGTATTTT.

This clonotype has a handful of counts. The CDR3 DNA follows: TGTGCCAGCAGCCAAGATTTTGGAAGGGTTGAGCAGTACTTC. The encoded protein is CASSQDFGRVEQYF. V and J are TRBV4-2 and TRBJ2-7; D unclear. The V end was cut by 0 bases, the J end by 7 bases, with 13 bases between. Germline-derived CDR1 and CDR2 are LGHNA and YNFKEQ. This CDR3 contains 14 residues.